This T cell receptor beta chain is drawn from a study of response to subunit inactivated influenza vaccine (dated by TCRdb to 2016 to 2019). Notes on the research overall: To follow how T cells responded to a trivalent subunit inactivated influenza vaccine, the researchers relied on deep quantitative profiling of the T cell receptor repertoire.

In this sample, this clonotype turned up many times. Its cognate antigen has yet to be identified. No base quality values were provided; no much bigger clone lies one nucleotide off. The CDR3 has 14 amino acids, counting the end cysteine and phenylalanine. Of all the DNA, just the CDR3 is kept, 42 bases in frame from base 1. CDR1 and CDR2, per the germline V gene, are SGHTA and FQGNSA. A distance of 11 bases separates the germline ends of V and J, which lose 1 base and 4 bases respectively. Study-level results and caveats: The authors suggested that each seasonal influenza vaccination may recruit only a limited number of new T cells.

The library relied on RT-PCR. The instrument given in TCRdb is Illumina HiSeq 2500. TCRdb took the public reads, trimmed them with fastp at Q25, ran MiXCR for clone calling and kept in-frame beta chains. A single entry per CDR3 protein holds the most common genes and DNA from its merged rows. The sample records 550,000 to 800,000 distinct CDR3 sequences, around 16% of which are singletons. The ten most abundant clones make up 11% of the sample. This specimen consisted of PBMCs from blood, obtained 11 to 12 days after vaccination. This chain is built from TRBV7-2 and TRBJ2-7; TRBD1 could be the D gene, as 5 bases match. This TCR was sampled from a man in his fifties or sixties who received an inactivated influenza vaccine. Donor details come from another sample of the same person, matched by shared clones. The nucleotide sequence is TGTGCCAGCAGCTTAGGAGCAGGGTTGTACGAGCAGTACTTC. Translated, this is CASSLGAGLYEQYF.